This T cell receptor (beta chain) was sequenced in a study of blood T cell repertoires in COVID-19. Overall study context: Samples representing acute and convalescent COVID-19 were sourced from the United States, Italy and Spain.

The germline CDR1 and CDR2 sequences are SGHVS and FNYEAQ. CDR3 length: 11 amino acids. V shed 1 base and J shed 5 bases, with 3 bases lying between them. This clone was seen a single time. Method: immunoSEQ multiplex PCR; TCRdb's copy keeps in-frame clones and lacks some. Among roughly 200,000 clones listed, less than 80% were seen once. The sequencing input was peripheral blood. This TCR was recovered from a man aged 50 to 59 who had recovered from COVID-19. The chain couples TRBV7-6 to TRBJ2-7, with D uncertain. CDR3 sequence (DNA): TGTGCCAGCAGCTTAGGCGACGAGCAGTACTTC. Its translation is CASSLGDEQYF.